A selection of T cell receptor beta chains follows, all from one sample in a study of shared clonotypes between healthy human individuals. The table came from immunoSEQ multiplex PCR; TCRdb's copy has only in-frame clones and leaves some out. In the table there are approximately 2,200,000 clones, about 93% of which are singletons. Sequenced sample: naive CD8+ T cells from PBMCs. These receptors were obtained from a man aged 18 to 29 in good health. Some clones in this sample may be carry-over from other donors' samples. The conserved cysteine and the conserved F or W are not part of the CDR3 here. The size entry is marked missing in some rows and otherwise reads once, few, many or a size class.

size: NA; V: TRBV11-2; CDR3: ASSLGYRVQGNEQF
size: NA; V: TRBV30; CDR3: AWSGGHGVY
size: NA; V: TRBV5-1; CDR3: ASSGDRASYEQY
size: NA; V: TRBV6-1; CDR3: ASSEVLAGGPFSDTQY
size: NA; V: TRBV7-6; CDR3: ASSLAGDSLEQY
size: NA; V: TRBV4-1; CDR3: ASSQLHLEEQGDTDTQY
size: NA; V: TRBV7-9; CDR3: ASSPARGTGGSPLH
size: NA; V: TRBV6-5; CDR3: ASSYLQGGETQY
size: NA; V: TRBV6-1; CDR3: ASTRRANTEAF
size: NA; V: TRBV19; CDR3: ASSIVAGGRADTQY
size: NA; V: TRBV5-5; CDR3: ASSASRSRAYEQY
size: NA; V: TRBV5-1; CDR3: ASSEWPLEGTEAF
size: once; V: TRBV27; CDR3: ASSLRHSSTEAF
size: once; V: TRBV27; CDR3: ASSVGTSGSFTLWEQY
size: NA; V: TRBV28; CDR3: ASSSRDLPTDTQY
size: few; V: TRBV9; CDR3: ASSPRQGMNTEAF
size: NA; V: TRBV7-3; CDR3: ASSPLAGRTDTQY
size: NA; V: TRBV28; CDR3: ASSSGTLLNTGELF
size: NA; V: TRBV25-1; CDR3: ASSEWGSSGANVLT
size: NA; V: TRBV29-1; CDR3: SVVLAYNEQF
size: once; V: TRBV7-9; CDR3: ASSHPPAGPSYEQY
size: NA; V: TRBV19; CDR3: ASSEQGMLKNIQY
size: once; V: TRBV11-2; CDR3: ASSTRTSVRSYNEQF
size: NA; V: TRBV7-6; CDR3: ASSPGLAGVSGELF
size: NA; V: TRBV19; CDR3: ASSMSLTYEQY
size: few; V: TRBV29-1; CDR3: SVTGAYGYT
size: NA; V: TRBV19; CDR3: ASSREAGVYYEQY
size: NA; V: TRBV9; CDR3: ASSQMGGANTGELF
size: NA; V: TRBV7-9; CDR3: ASSFPAGPNEQF
size: NA; V: TRBV4-1; CDR3: ASSQQFGRVDTEAF
size: NA; V: TRBV15; CDR3: ATSRADRGNQPQH
size: NA; V: TRBV27; CDR3: ASRGGNEQF
size: NA; V: TRBV10-3; CDR3: AISTHPGGSSNQPQH
size: NA; V: TRBV4-3; CDR3: ASSQDNVGLGEKLF
size: NA; V: TRBV11-2; CDR3: ASSWGLGIQETQY